The 21 T cell receptor beta chains presented below share a single source sample, sequenced in a study of blood T cell repertoires in COVID-19. This table comes from immunoSEQ multiplex PCR, and its TCRdb copy is limited to in-frame clones, with some not included. Here the sample spans 240,000 or so clones, 85% to 90% being singletons. Sequenced sample: peripheral blood. The receptors stem from a woman aged 40-49 years who had recovered from COVID-19.

The V gene is TRBV30, the J gene TRBJ1-5; D may be TRBD1 (5 bases). CDR3 length equals 11 residues. Trimming shortened V by 2 bases and J by 15 bases, and 14 bases separated the two germline ends. Germline V CDR1 and CDR2: GTSNPN, SVGIG (reference sequence). The CDR3 region has the DNA TGTGCCTGGAGTTCGGACGGGGGAAGGCATTTT. The encoded protein is CAWSSDGGRHF.

J is TRBJ2-5 and V is TRBV18; maybe TRBD1 (6 bases). Germline V CDR1 and CDR2: KGHSH, LQKENI. CDR3 length equals 14 residues. With 3 bases removed from V and 3 bases from J, the gap between germline ends came to 11 bases. The CDR3 nucleotides read TGTGCCAGCTCACCCACAGGGCCCAAAGAGACCCAGTACTTC. Protein sequence: CASSPTGPKETQYF.

This rearrangement joins TRBV27 to TRBJ2-7; tentative D call: TRBD1 (6 bases). V was trimmed by 3 bases and J by 2 bases, leaving 11 bases between them. The CDR3 totals 14 residues. CDR1 and CDR2 from the germline V gene are MNHEY and SMNVEV (reference sequence). In DNA, the CDR3 is TGTGCCAGCAGTTTGGGGCAGGGGCCCTACGAGCAGTACTTC. Protein sequence: CASSLGQGPYEQYF.

The chain couples TRBV7-3 to TRBJ2-3; possibly TRBD2 for D (5 bases). CDR3 length equals 15 residues. Deletions cut 2 bases from V and 2 bases from J, with 11 bases between. Germline CDR1 and CDR2: SGHTA and FQGTGA. Written as DNA, the CDR3 is TGTGCCAGCAGCTTACAGGCGGGTCTCACAGATACGCAGTATTTT. Translation: CASSLQAGLTDTQYF. Together with reference TRBV7-3 and TRBJ2-3, the CDR3 gives the full variable domain: GAGVSQTPSNKVTEKGKYVELRCDPISGHTALYWYRQSLGQGPEFLIYFQGTGAADDSGLPNDRFFAVRPEGSVSTLKIQRTERGDSAVYLCASSLQAGLTDTQYFGPGTRLTVL.

This chain links TRBV11-3 with TRBJ2-1; 12 bases map to TRBD2. The CDR3 is 15 amino acids. CDR1 is SGHNT, CDR2 YENEEA, per germline. The trim removed 5 bases at V and 8 bases at J, leaving 7 bases unmatched. CDR3 nucleotides: TGTGCCAGCAGCCCTCTAGCGGGAGGGCCGTATGAGCAGTTCTTC. Encoded protein: CASSPLAGGPYEQFF.

The chain couples TRBV19 to TRBJ1-3, with a weak D call TRBD1 (5 bases). This CDR3 region has 15 residues. The germline gives CDR1 LNHDA, CDR2 SQIVND (reference sequence). V gave up 4 bases and J gave up 0 bases, with 10 bases separating them. Here the CDR3 reads CASSTRQSSGNTIYF. The CDR3 DNA reads as TGTGCCAGTAGTACCCGACAGAGCTCTGGAAACACCATATATTTT. The whole variable domain, filled in from reference TRBV19 and TRBJ1-3, reads DGGITQSPKYLFRKEGQNVTLSCEQNLNHDAMYWYRQDPGQGLRLIYYSQIVNDFQKGDIAEGYSVSREKKESFPLTVTSAQKNPTAFYLCASSTRQSSGNTIYFGEGSWLTVV.

This chain links TRBV6-5 with TRBJ2-2; TRBD1 agrees at 7 bases. CDR1 is MNHEY and CDR2 is SVGAGI in the germline V gene. The CDR3 contains 12 residues. The J segment lost 4 bases and the V segment lost 7 bases, leaving 0 bases of the junction unmatched. The CDR3 region is CASTGGTGELFF. CDR3 bases: TGTGCCAGCACAGGGGGCACCGGGGAGCTGTTTTTT.

The sample holds a few counts of this clone. The genes are TRBV7-8 and TRBJ2-7, with 9 bases aligning to TRBD2. The J segment lost 6 bases and the V segment lost 5 bases, leaving 5 bases of the junction unmatched. The CDR3 runs 13 residues. In germline, CDR1 is SGHVS, CDR2 FQNEAQ. The CDR3 reads CASSPGLAIEQYF. The CDR3 nucleotides are TGTGCCAGCAGCCCGGGACTAGCCATCGAGCAGTACTTC.

This rearrangement joins TRBV2 to TRBJ1-5, with D tentatively TRBD1 (6 bases). The CDR3 sequence is 14 residues long. The germline gives CDR1 SNHLY, CDR2 FYNNEI. V was clipped by 6 bases and J by 1 base, with 10 bases between them. The DNA for the CDR3 is TGTGCCAGCAGCTGGGGGCAGAGCAATCAGCCCCAGCATTTT. Translated, it gives CASSWGQSNQPQHF.

The chain couples TRBV2 to TRBJ2-5, with D hard to call. Trimming stripped 6 bases from V and 2 bases from J, with 4 bases between. Germline loops: CDR1 SNHLY, CDR2 FYNNEI. This CDR3 has 11 amino acids. In DNA, the CDR3 is TGTGCCAGCAGCAGTCAAGAGACCCAGTACTTC. Protein product: CASSSQETQYF.

This chain connects TRBV15 to TRBJ2-7; D is ambiguous. Trimming left V 0 bases short and J 3 bases short, with 12 bases between. CDR1 LNHNV and CDR2 YYDKDF come from the germline V gene (reference sequence). This CDR3 spans 15 amino acids. CDR3 amino acids: CATSRDPGSFYEQYF. The CDR3 region has the DNA TGTGCCACCAGCAGAGATCCGGGTAGCTTCTACGAGCAGTACTTC.

This chain connects TRBV11-2 to TRBJ2-1, with 12 bases that match TRBD2. Germline V CDR1 and CDR2: SGHAT, FQNNGV. The V gene end was trimmed by 5 bases and the J gene end by 5 bases; junction bases not matched to a gene: 7. The CDR3 has 16 residues. The CDR3 sequence: CASSPRLAGVHNEQFF. CDR3 sequence (DNA): TGTGCCAGCAGCCCCCGACTAGCGGGAGTACACAATGAGCAGTTCTTC.

V gene TRBV7-9 combines with J gene TRBJ1-3; D is unresolved. The CDR3 is made up of 15 amino acids. Trimming stripped 5 bases from V and 4 bases from J, with 15 bases between. Germline V lookup: CDR1 SEHNR, CDR2 FQNEAQ (reference sequence). CDR3 in DNA: TGTGCCAGCAGCCGATCCCGGGCGGGGGGAAACACCATATATTTT. Translation gives CASSRSRAGGNTIYF.

This chain joins TRBV5-6 and TRBJ1-1; maybe TRBD1 (5 bases). The germline V and J ends were trimmed by 2 bases and 11 bases, with 16 bases remaining between them. Germline values: CDR1 SGHDT, CDR2 YYEEEE. The CDR3 covers 13 residues. For the CDR3, the DNA is TGTGCCAGCAGCTTCGCGGACAACAGTCGGGCTTTCTTT. Translated: CASSFADNSRAFF.

The rearrangement links TRBV7-6 to TRBJ1-4, with D possibly being TRBD1 (5 bases). V was cut by 1 base and J by 7 bases, with 13 bases left in between. Germline lookup yields CDR1 SGHVS and CDR2 FNYEAQ. The CDR3 runs to 15 residues. The CDR3 protein is CASSLDGPGGEKLFF. The CDR3 DNA reads TGTGCCAGCAGCTTAGACGGGCCGGGGGGTGAAAAACTGTTTTTT.

The rearrangement uses TRBV5-4 and TRBJ1-1, with D unresolved. The V gene's germline CDR1 is SGHNT and CDR2 YYREEE (reference sequence). Trimming removed 4 bases from V and 0 bases from J, with 7 bases in between. This CDR3 spans 13 amino acids. The CDR3 reads CASSGGVNTEAFF. The CDR3 DNA reads as TGTGCCAGCAGCGGCGGGGTGAACACTGAAGCTTTCTTT.

The rearrangement uses TRBV10-1 and TRBJ2-3, with D possibly being TRBD1 (6 bases). Germline loops: CDR1 WNHNN, CDR2 SYGVQD (reference sequence). The ends were cut back, 0 bases at V and 8 bases at J, with 12 bases in the middle. The CDR3 totals 14 residues. The CDR3 loop is CASSESGAQSTQYF. The CDR3 nucleotides are TGCGCCAGCAGTGAGTCGGGGGCCCAGAGTACGCAGTATTTT.

V gene TRBV5-1 combines with J gene TRBJ2-1; 11 nucleotides match TRBD2. The V gene's germline CDR1 is SGHRS and CDR2 YFSETQ. Trimming removed 0 bases from V and 7 bases from J; junction bases left unmatched: 3. The CDR3 is 15 residues long. The CDR3 DNA reads as TGCGCCAGCAGCTTGGTAGCGGGAGGGGGGAATGAGCAGTTCTTC. Its translation: CASSLVAGGGNEQFF.

The V call is TRBV7-9, the J call TRBJ1-1; 7 nucleotides agree with TRBD1. Germline-derived CDR1 and CDR2 are SEHNR and FQNEAQ (reference sequence). The CDR3 has 14 residues. The V and J ends lost 1 base and 3 bases, in that order; junction bases with no gene match: 2. CDR3 amino acids: CASSLVQGDTEAFF. The CDR3 bases are TGTGCCAGCAGCTTAGTCCAGGGGGACACTGAAGCTTTCTTT.

The count of this clone is one. The chain recombines TRBV6-5 with TRBJ1-2, with D perhaps matching TRBD1 (5 bases). This CDR3 has 14 amino acids. V was trimmed by 5 bases and J by 4 bases, leaving 14 bases between them. In germline, CDR1 is MNHEY, CDR2 SVGAGI. The DNA for the CDR3 is TGTGCCAGCAGTCCGACCAGGGTGGCCTATGGCTACACCTTC. Its translation: CASSPTRVAYGYTF.

The V gene is TRBV11-3, the J gene TRBJ1-1; D possibly corresponds to TRBD1 (6 bases). The V end lost 3 bases, the J end lost 0 bases, and 11 bases lay between the germline ends. CDR1 SGHNT and CDR2 YENEEA come from the germline V gene. This CDR3 is 15 amino acids long. The CDR3 DNA reads as TGTGCCAGCAGCTTGGGGGCGAATATGAACACTGAAGCTTTCTTT. This sequence encodes CASSLGANMNTEAFF. Based on the CDR3 plus reference TRBV11-3 and TRBJ1-1, the full variable domain is EAGVVQSPRYKIIEKKQPVAFWCNPISGHNTLYWYLQNLGQGPELLIRYENEEAVDDSQLPKDRFSAERLKGVDSTLKIQPAELGDSAVYLCASSLGANMNTEAFFGQGTRLTVV.